The T cell receptor beta chain described here comes from a study of T cell responses to AZD1222 COVID-19 vaccine (dated by TCRdb to the early 2020s). Notes on the research overall: TCR sequencing covered about 230 trial participants: nearly 210 given two doses of AZD1222 and approximately 26 given two doses of MenACWY control vaccine. Enrollment into the trials was organized by age into subgroups of 18-55, 56-69 and 70-plus years, and those subgroups contained roughly 140, 27 and 60 TCR-sequenced participants, respectively.

On this clone itself: No antigen is known for it. Qualities for individual bases were not recorded, and no much larger clone is one base off.

The CDR3 regions of human TCRbeta chains were analyzed by immunosequencing. The study's own analysis went as follows. TCRs in the repertoires were compared against a reference library of SARS-CoV-2-specific TCRs that had been generated with the MIRA antigen-specificity platform. Breadth was defined as the fraction of unique TCRs that were SARS-CoV-2-associated, and depth was defined as the fraction of total T cells that were SARS-CoV-2-associated. Using the MIRA data, each spike-specific TCR was mapped to the spike region that the TCR reacts to and placed in a CD4 or CD8 class. Log10-transformed breadth and depth values were compared by one-way ANOVA with Sidak's multiple comparisons tests. In its TCRdb copy, this immuneACCESS table keeps in-frame sequences only and misses some clones. Where compared with another copy, unresolved V genes explain less than half of these, and the others have no known cause. Clonal size and the V and J genes are those of that table, whereas D and trimming came from the DNA. Recorded for this sample are tens of thousands of clones; roughly 89% of them occurred a single time. The ten largest clonotypes hold roughly 5.1% of the sample.

The full study reports these points: Epitopes outside the regions mutated in the B.1.351 and B.1.1.7 variants were reportedly recognized by nearly half of the unique spike-specific TCRs. Most participants were white British and females outnumbered males, and the authors suggested that clonal diversity may have been underestimated. The whole spike protein was spanned by vaccine-associated CD4 TCRs, and dominant responses were seen in regions 160-218 and 743-854. The 56-69-year group was small, and its depth increase did not reach significance, likely because of low power. Conclusions about previously exposed vaccinees are limited because only a handful of AZD1222 recipients were SARS-CoV-2 seropositive at baseline. Because no day 14 peak-response samples were available, the repertoires could be characterized only after the peak T cell response. Spike-specific TCR breadth and depth rose significantly after two AZD1222 doses compared with day 0 and with MenACWY recipients.

What this sample's time point label stands for: about 28 days (+/-7) after the second vaccine dose. Because spike-specific TCR depth and breadth did not differ between the two schedules, AZD1222 recipients who got a second dose at roughly 4 weeks were pooled with those who got a second dose at roughly 12 weeks. The vaccinee samples were drawn from two UK trials, COV001 and COV002, one of which was a single-blind randomized controlled phase 2/3 trial testing AZD1222 (ChAdOx1 nCoV-19) in healthy adults. For TCRbeta chain sequencing, PBMC samples from trial participants were taken at day 0 and at day 28 after the second dose. V ends up 4 bases short and J 3 bases short, with an unmatched junction base count of 7. The CDR3 measures 16 amino acids from cysteine to phenylalanine. CDR3 DNA is the only sequence kept; it has 48 bases, read in frame from the first base. CDR1 and CDR2, per the germline V gene, are SGHDT and YYEEEE.

The V and J genes are TRBV5-6 and TRBJ2-1; 10 central nucleotides agree with TRBD1. This clonotype originated in an adult who received the AZD1222 COVID-19 vaccine. Sample: peripheral blood, taken 28 days after the second AZD1222 dose. The CDR3 amino acid sequence is: CASSGSWTGGYNEQFF. The nucleotides are TGTGCCAGCAGCGGTTCCTGGACAGGGGGCTACAATGAGCAGTTCTTC. When the CDR3 is completed using the reference TRBV5-6 and TRBJ2-1 genes on either side, the full variable domain is DAGVTQSPTHLIKTRGQQVTLRCSPKSGHDTVSWYQQALGQGPQFIFQYYEEEERQRGNFPDRFSGHQFPNYSSELNVNALLLGDSALYLCASSGSWTGGYNEQFFGPGTRLTVL.